The 2 T cell receptor beta chains below all came from one sample that was sequenced in a study of OX40 agonist ivuxolimab in advanced cancers. Assay used: immunoSEQ multiplex PCR; TCRdb lists only in-frame clones, some missing. The sample yields about 79,000 clones, 80% to 95% seen once. The specimen comprised CD4+ or CD8+ T cells sorted from blood, sampled in a trial of the OX40 agonist ivuxolimab. The receptors were sampled from an adult with an advanced solid tumor such as melanoma, head and neck, liver or kidney cancer.

This chain connects TRBV5-1 to TRBJ1-4; no clear D gene. The CDR3 runs 15 residues. Germline CDR1 reads SGHRS; CDR2 reads YFSETQ. Trimming took off 0 bases at V and 0 bases at J, with 6 bases between the two ends. CDR3 nucleotide sequence: TGCGCCAGCAGCTTGGACCCAGCAACTAATGAAAAACTGTTTTTT. Encoded protein: CASSLDPATNEKLFF.

The V and J genes are TRBV7-3 and TRBJ2-7; 10 nucleotides align to TRBD2. This CDR3 has 15 amino acids. V was pared by 5 bases and J by 2 bases, with 6 bases of the junction left unmatched. Germline-derived CDR1 and CDR2 are SGHTA and FQGTGA. This CDR3 reads CASSPGLAETYEQYF. The CDR3 DNA reads TGTGCCAGCAGCCCTGGACTAGCGGAAACCTACGAGCAGTACTTC.